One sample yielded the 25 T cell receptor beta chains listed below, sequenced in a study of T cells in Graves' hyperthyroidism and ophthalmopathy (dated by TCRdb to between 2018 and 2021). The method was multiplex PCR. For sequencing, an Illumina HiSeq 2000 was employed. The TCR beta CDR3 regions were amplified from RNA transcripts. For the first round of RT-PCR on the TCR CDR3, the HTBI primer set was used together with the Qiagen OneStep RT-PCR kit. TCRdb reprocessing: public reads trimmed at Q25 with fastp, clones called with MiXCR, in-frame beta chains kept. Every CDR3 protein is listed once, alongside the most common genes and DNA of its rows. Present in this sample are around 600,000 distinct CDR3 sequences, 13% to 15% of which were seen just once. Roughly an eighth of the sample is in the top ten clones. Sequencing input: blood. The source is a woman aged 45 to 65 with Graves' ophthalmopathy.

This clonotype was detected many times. The CDR3 reads CASSDSNNSPLHF. Here the CDR3 DNA reads TGTGCCAGCAGTGACAGCAATAATTCACCCCTCCACTTT. The V call is TRBV6-1, the J call TRBJ1-6; D remains unclear. Trimming shortened V by 3 bases and J by 5 bases, and 5 bases separated the two germline ends. The CDR3 totals 13 residues. CDR1 and CDR2 (germline): MNHNS, SASEGT.

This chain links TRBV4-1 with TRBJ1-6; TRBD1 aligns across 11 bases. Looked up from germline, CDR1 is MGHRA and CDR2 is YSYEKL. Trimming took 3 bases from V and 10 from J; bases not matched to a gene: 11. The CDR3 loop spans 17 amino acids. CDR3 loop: CASSHSTFRDRGSPLHF. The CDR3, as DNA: TGCGCCAGCAGCCACAGTACCTTCCGGGACAGGGGGTCACCCCTCCACTTT.

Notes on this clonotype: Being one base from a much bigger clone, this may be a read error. This CDR3 reads CASSTVGRGGTEAFF. The CDR3 coding sequence is TGTGCCAGCAGTACGGTAGGCAGGGGAGGCACTGAAGCTTTCTTT. V and J are TRBV28 and TRBJ1-1, with D possibly matching TRBD1 (6 bases). V was pared by 5 bases and J by 4 bases, with 17 bases between. Germline V gene data show CDR1 as MDHEN and CDR2 as SYDVKM. The CDR3 runs 15 residues.

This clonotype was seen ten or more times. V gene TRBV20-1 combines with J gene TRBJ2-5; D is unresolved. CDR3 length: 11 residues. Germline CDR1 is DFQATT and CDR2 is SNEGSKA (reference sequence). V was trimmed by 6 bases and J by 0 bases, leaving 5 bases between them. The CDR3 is CSAVNQETQYF. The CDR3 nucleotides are TGCAGTGCAGTAAACCAAGAGACCCAGTACTTC.

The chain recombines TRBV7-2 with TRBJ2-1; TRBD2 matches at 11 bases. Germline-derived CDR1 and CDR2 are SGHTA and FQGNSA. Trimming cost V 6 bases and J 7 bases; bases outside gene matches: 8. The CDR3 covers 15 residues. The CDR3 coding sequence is TGTGCCAGCAGAGTAGCGGGGGGGTCTCGGAATGAGCAGTTCTTC. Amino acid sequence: CASRVAGGSRNEQFF.

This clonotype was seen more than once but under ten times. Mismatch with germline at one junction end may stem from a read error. The CDR3 nucleotides are TGTGCTAGTGATTTGGTACGAAGTAGGGGCACAGATACGCAGTATTTT. Encoded protein: CASDLVRSRGTDTQYF. The rearrangement uses TRBV12-5 and TRBJ2-3; no clear D. This CDR3 contains 16 residues. Per the germline V gene, CDR1 is LGHNT and CDR2 is FRNRAP.

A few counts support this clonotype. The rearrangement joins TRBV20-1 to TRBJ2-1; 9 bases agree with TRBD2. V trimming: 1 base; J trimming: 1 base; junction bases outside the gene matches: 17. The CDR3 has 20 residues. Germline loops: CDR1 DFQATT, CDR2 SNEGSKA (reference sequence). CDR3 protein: CSARAGGAGGRVFSYNEQFF. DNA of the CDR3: TGCAGTGCTAGAGCCGGGGGAGCGGGAGGTCGCGTGTTTTCCTACAATGAGCAGTTCTTC.

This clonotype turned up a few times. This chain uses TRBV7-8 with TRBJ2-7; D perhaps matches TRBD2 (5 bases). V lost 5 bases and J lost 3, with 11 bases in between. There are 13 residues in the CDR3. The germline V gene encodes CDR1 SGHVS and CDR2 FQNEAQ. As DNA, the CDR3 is TGTGCCAGCAGCGTCGGACTGCTCTACGAGCAGTACTTC. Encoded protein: CASSVGLLYEQYF. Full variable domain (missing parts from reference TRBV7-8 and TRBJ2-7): GAGVSQSPRYKVAKRGQDVALRCDPISGHVSLFWYQQALGQGPEFLTYFQNEAQLDKSGLPSDRFFAERPEGSVSTLKIQRTQQEDSAVYLCASSVGLLYEQYFGPGTRLTVT.

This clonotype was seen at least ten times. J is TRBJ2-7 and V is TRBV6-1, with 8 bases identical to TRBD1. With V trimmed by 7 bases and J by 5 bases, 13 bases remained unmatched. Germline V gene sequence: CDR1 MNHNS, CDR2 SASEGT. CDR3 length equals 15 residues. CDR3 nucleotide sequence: TGTGCCAGCACCCCCGGTGGACAGGGCGTACACGAGCAGTACTTC. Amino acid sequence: CASTPGGQGVHEQYF.

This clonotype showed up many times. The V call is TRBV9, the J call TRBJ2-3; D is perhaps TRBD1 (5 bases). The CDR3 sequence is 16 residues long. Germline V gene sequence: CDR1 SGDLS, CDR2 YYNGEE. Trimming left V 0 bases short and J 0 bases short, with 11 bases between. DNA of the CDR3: TGTGCCAGCAGCGTAGGGGTCCAGGGTAGCACAGATACGCAGTATTTT. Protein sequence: CASSVGVQGSTDTQYF.

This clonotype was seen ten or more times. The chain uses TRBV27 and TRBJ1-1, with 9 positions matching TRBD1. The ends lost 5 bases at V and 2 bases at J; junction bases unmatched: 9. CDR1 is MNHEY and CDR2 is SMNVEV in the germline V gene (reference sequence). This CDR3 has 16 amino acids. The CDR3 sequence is CASSKQGARINTEAFF. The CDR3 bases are TGTGCCAGCAGTAAACAGGGGGCCCGAATTAACACTGAAGCTTTCTTT.

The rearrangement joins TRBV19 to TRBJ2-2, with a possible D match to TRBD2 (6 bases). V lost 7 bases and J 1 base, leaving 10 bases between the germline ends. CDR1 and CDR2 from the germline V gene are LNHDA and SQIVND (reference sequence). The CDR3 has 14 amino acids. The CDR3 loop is CASKDSGNTGELFF. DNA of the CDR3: TGTGCCAGTAAGGATAGCGGGAACACCGGGGAGCTGTTTTTT.

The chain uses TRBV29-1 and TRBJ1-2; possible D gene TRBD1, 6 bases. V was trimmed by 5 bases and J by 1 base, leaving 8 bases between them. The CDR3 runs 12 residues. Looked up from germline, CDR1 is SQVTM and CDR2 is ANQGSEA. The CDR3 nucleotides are TGCAGCGTTCGGACAGTTAACTATGGCTACACCTTC. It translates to CSVRTVNYGYTF.

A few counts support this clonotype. The DNA for the CDR3 is TGTGCCAGCCGAGCTCCGGCCTACGAGCAGTACTTC. It is translated as CASRAPAYEQYF. The J gene is TRBJ2-7, the V gene TRBV6-2 or TRBV6-3; D not resolved. This CDR3 is 12 amino acids long. Per germline, CDR1 MNHEY and CDR2 SVGEGT. With 8 bases removed from V and 2 bases from J, the gap between germline ends came to 10 bases.

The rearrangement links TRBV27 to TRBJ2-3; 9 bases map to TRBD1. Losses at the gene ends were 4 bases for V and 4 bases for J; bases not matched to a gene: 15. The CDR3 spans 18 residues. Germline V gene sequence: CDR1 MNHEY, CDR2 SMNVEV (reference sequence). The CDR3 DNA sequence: TGTGCCAGCAGTTCGCTCAAATCCGGGACAGGGAGTCCAGATACGCAGTATTTT. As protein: CASSSLKSGTGSPDTQYF.

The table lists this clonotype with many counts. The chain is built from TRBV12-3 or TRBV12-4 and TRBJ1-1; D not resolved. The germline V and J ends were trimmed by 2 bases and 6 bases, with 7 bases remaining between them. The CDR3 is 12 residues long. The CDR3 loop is CASSLLTAEAFF. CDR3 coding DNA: TGTGCCAGCAGTTTATTAACGGCTGAAGCTTTCTTT.

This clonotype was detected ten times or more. CDR3 sequence: CSARGDSRSYNEQFF. CDR3 sequence (DNA): TGCAGTGCTAGGGGGGACTCGCGTTCCTACAATGAGCAGTTCTTC. The rearrangement joins TRBV20-1 to TRBJ2-1; D might be TRBD2 (6 bases). The CDR3 sequence is 15 residues long. Germline V gene lookup returns CDR1 DFQATT and CDR2 SNEGSKA (reference sequence). The germline V and J ends were trimmed by 3 bases and 1 base, with 13 bases remaining between them.

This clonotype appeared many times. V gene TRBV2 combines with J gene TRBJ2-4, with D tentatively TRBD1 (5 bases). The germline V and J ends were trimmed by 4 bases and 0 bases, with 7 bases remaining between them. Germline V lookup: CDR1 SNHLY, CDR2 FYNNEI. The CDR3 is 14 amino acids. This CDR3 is CASSATGAKNIQYF. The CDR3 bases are TGTGCCAGCAGTGCAACAGGAGCCAAAAACATTCAGTACTTC. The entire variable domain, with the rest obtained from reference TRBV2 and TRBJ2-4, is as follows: EPEVTQTPSHQVTQMGQEVILRCVPISNHLYFYWYRQILGQKVEFLVSFYNNEISEKSEIFDDQFSVERPDGSNFTLKIRSTKLEDSAMYFCASSATGAKNIQYFGAGTRLSVL.

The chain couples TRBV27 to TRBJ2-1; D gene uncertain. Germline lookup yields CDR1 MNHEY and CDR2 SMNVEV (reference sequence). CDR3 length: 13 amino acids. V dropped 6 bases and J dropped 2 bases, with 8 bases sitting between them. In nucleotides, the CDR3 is TGTGCCAGCAGCGGAGCCCCCTACAATGAGCAGTTCTTC. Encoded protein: CASSGAPYNEQFF.

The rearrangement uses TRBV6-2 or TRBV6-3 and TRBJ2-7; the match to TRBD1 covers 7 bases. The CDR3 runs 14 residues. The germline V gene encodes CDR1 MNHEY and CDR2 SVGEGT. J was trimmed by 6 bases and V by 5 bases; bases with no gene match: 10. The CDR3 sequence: CASSHLTGLGEQYF. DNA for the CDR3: TGTGCCAGCAGTCATTTGACAGGGCTAGGCGAGCAGTACTTC.

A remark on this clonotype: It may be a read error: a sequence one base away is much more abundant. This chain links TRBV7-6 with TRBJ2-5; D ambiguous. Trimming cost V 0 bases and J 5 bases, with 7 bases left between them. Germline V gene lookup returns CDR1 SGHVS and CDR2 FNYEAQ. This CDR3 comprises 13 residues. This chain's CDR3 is CASSLALKETQYF. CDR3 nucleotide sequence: TGTGCCAGCAGCTTAGCGCTCAAGGAGACCCAGTACTTC.

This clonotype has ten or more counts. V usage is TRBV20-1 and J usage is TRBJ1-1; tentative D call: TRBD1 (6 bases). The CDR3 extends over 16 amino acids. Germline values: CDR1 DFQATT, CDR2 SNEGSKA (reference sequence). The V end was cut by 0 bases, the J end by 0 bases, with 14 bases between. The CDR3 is CSARDPAGGMNTEAFF. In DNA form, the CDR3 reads TGCAGTGCTAGAGATCCAGCGGGGGGCATGAACACTGAAGCTTTCTTT.

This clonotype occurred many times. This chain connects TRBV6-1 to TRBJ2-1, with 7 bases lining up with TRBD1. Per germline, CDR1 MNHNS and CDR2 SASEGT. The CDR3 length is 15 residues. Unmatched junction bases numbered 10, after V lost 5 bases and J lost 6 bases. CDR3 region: CASSSDRALGNEQFF. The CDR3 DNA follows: TGTGCCAGCAGTTCCGACAGGGCGTTGGGCAATGAGCAGTTCTTC.

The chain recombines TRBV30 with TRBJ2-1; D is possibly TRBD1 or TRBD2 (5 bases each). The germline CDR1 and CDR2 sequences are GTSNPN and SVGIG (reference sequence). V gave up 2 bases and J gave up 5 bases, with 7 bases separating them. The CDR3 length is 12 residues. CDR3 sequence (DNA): TGTGCCTGGAGTCGGGACCACAATGAGCAGTTCTTC. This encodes CAWSRDHNEQFF.

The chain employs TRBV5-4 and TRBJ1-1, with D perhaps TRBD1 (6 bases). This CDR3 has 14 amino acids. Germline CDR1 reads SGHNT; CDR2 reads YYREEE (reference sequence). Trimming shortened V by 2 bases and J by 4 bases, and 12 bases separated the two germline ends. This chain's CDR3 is CASSFRGGGTEAFF. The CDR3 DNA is TGTGCCAGCAGCTTTCGAGGGGGAGGCACTGAAGCTTTCTTT.